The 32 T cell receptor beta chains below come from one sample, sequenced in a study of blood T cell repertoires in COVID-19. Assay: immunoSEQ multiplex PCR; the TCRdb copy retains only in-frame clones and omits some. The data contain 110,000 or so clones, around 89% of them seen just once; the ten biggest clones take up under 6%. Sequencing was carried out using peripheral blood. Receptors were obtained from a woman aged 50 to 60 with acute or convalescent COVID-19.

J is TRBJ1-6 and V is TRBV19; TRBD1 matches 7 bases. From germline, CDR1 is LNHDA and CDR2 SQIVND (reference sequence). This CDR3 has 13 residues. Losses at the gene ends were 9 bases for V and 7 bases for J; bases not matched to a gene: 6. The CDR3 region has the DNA TGTGCCAGCGGGGACAGTCCCAATTCACCCCTCCACTTT. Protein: CASGDSPNSPLHF.

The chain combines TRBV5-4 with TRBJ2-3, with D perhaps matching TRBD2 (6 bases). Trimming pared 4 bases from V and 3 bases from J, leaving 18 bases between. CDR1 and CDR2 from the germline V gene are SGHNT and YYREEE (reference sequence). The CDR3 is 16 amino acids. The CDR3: CASSPGGTVSTDTQYF. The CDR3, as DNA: TGTGCCAGCAGCCCTGGGGGGACGGTGTCTACAGATACGCAGTATTTT.

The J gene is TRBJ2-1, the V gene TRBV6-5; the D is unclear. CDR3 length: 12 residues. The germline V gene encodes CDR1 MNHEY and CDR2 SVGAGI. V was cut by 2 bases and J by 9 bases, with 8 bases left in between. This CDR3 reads CASSYIGGEQFF. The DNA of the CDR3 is TGTGCCAGCAGTTACATCGGCGGTGAGCAGTTCTTC.

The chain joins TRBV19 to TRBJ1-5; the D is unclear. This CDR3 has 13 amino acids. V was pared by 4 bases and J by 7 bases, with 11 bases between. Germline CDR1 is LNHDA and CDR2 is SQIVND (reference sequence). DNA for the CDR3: TGTGCCAGTAGTAGGGCGGGCTTGCAGCCCCAGCATTTT. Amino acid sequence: CASSRAGLQPQHF.

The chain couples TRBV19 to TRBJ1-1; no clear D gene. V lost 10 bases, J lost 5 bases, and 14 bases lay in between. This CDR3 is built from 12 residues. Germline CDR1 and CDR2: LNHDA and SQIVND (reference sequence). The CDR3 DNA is TGTGCCACCTCAGACCCGGGTACTGAAGCTTTCTTT. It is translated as CATSDPGTEAFF.

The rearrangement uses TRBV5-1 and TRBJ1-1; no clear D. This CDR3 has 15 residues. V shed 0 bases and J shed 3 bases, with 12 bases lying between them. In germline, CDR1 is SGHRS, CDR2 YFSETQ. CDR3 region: CASSLGKNADTEAFF. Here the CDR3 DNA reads TGCGCCAGCAGCTTGGGGAAAAATGCGGACACTGAAGCTTTCTTT.

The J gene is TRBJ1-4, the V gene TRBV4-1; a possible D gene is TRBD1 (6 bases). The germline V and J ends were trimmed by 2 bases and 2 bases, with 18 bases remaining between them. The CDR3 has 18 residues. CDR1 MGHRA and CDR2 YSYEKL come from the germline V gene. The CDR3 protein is CASSQSQGSEGTNEKLFF. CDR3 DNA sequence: TGCGCCAGCAGCCAATCACAGGGTTCCGAGGGGACTAATGAAAAACTGTTTTTT.

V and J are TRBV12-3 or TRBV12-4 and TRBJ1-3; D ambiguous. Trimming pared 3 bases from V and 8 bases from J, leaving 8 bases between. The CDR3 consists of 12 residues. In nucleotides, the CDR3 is TGTGCCAGCAGTTTGCCGGGATACACCATATATTTT. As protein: CASSLPGYTIYF.

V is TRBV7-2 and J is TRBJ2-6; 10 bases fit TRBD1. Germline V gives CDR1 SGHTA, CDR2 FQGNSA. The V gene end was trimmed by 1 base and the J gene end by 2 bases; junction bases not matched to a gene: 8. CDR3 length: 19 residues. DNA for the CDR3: TGTGCCAGCAGCTTAGGGCCCGGGACAGGGGCTGCTGGGGCCAACGTCCTGACTTTC. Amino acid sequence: CASSLGPGTGAAGANVLTF.

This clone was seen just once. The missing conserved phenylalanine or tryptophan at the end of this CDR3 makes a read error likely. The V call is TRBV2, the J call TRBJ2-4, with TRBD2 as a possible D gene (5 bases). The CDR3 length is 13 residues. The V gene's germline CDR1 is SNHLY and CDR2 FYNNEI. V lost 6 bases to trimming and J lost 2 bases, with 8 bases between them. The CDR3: CASRREPKNIQYL. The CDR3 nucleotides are TGTGCCAGCAGGAGGGAGCCCAAAAACATTCAGTACCTC.

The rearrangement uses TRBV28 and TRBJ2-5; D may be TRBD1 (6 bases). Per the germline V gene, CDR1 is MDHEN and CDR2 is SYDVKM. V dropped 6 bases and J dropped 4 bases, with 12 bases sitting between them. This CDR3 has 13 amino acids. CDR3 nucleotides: TGTGCCAGCAGCCCCCTGGGGGCAGAGACCCAGTACTTC. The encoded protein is CASSPLGAETQYF. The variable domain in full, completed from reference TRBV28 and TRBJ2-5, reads DVKVTQSSRYLVKRTGEKVFLECVQDMDHENMFWYRQDPGLGLRLIYFSYDVKMKEKGDIPEGYSVSREKKERFSLILESASTNQTSMYLCASSPLGAETQYFGPGTRLLVL.

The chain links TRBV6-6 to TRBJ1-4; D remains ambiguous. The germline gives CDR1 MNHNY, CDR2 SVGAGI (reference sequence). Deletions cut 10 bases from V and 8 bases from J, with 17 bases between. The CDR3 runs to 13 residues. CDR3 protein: CATAASAGEKLFF. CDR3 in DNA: TGTGCCACCGCGGCGTCTGCGGGCGAAAAACTGTTTTTT.

The CDR3 loop reads CASSLAGGGGNQPQHF. The DNA of the CDR3 is TGTGCCAGCAGCTTGGCCGGGGGGGGCGGCAATCAGCCCCAGCATTTT. The genes are TRBV5-6 and TRBJ1-5; TRBD1 might be the D (6 bases). Trimming left V 0 bases short and J 2 bases short, with 12 bases between. The CDR3 runs to 16 residues. Germline lookup yields CDR1 SGHDT and CDR2 YYEEEE.

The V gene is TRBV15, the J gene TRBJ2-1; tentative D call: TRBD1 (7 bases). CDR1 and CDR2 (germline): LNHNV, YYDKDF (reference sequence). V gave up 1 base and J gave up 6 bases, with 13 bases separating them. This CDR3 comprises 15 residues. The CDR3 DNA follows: TGTGCCACCAGCAGAGGAGGAGGGGGCAGCAATGAGCAGTTCTTC. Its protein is CATSRGGGGSNEQFF.

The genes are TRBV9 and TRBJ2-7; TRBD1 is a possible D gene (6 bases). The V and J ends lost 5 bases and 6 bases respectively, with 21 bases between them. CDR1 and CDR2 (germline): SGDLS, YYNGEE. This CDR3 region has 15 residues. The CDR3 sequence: CASSTQQGVPGEQYF. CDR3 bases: TGTGCCAGCAGTACTCAACAGGGCGTCCCTGGCGAGCAGTACTTC.

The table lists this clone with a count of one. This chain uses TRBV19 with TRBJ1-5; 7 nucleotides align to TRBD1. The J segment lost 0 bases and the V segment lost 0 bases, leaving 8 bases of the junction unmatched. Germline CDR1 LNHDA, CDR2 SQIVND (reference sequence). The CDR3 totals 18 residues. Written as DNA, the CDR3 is TGTGCCAGTAGTATAGAAGGGACAGTTCCAAATAGCAATCAGCCCCAGCATTTT. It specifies CASSIEGTVPNSNQPQHF. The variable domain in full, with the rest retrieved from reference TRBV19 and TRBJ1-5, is DGGITQSPKYLFRKEGQNVTLSCEQNLNHDAMYWYRQDPGQGLRLIYYSQIVNDFQKGDIAEGYSVSREKKESFPLTVTSAQKNPTAFYLCASSIEGTVPNSNQPQHFGDGTRLSIL.

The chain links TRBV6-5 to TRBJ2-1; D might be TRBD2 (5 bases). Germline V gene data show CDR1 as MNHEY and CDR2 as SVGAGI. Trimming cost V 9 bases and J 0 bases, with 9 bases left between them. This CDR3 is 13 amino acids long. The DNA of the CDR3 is TGTGCCAGTAAAAGCGGCTCCTACAATGAGCAGTTCTTC. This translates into CASKSGSYNEQFF.

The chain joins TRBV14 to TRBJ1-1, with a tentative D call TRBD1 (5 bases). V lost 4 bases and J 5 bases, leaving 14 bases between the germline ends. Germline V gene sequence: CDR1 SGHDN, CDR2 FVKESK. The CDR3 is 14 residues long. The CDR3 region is CASSRFGGGTEAFF. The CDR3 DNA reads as TGTGCCAGCAGCCGCTTTGGGGGAGGGACTGAAGCTTTCTTT.

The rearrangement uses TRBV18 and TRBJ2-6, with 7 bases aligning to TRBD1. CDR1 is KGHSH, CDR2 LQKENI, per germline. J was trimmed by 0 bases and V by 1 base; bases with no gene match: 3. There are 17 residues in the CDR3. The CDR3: CASSPRQGTSGANVLTF. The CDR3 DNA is TGTGCCAGCTCACCACGACAGGGCACCTCTGGGGCCAACGTCCTGACTTTC.

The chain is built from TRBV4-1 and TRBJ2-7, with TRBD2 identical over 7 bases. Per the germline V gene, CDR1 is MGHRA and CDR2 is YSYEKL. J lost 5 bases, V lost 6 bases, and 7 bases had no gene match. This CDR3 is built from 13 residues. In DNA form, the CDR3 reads TGCGCCAGCAGGGGAGGGCTAGCCCACGAGCAGTACTTC. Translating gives CASRGGLAHEQYF.

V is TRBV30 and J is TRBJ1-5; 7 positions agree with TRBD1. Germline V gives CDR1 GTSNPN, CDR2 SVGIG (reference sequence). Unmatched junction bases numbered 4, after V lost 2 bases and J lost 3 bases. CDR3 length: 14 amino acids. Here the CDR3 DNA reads TGTGCCTGGAGTACGACAGGGATCAATCAGCCCCAGCATTTT. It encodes CAWSTTGINQPQHF.

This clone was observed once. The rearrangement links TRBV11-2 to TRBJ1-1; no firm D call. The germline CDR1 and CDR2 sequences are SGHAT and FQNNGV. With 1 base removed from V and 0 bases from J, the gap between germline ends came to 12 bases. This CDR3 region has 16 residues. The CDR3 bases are TGTGCCAGCAGCTTAGGAAGGAGGGTCTTGAACACTGAAGCTTTCTTT. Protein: CASSLGRRVLNTEAFF.

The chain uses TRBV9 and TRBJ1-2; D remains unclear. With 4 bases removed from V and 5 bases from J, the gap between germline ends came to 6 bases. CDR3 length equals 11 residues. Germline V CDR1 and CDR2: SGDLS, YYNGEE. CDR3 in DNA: TGTGCCAGCAGCTACAATTATGGCTACACCTTC. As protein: CASSYNYGYTF.

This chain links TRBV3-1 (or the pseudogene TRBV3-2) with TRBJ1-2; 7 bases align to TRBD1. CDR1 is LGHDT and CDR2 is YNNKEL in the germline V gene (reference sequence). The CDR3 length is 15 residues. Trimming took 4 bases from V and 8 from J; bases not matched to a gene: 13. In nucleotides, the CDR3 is TGTGCCAGCAGCCCCGTCGACAGGGCTTTCAAGGGCTACACCTTC. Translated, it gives CASSPVDRAFKGYTF.

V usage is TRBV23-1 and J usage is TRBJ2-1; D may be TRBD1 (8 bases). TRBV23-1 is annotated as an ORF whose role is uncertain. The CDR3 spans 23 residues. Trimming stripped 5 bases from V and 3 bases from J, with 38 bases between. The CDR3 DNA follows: TGCGCCAGCAGTGACACAGGGGGGGTGAGCACAGGGGAAGGTTCGAAGGACTACAATGAGCAGTTCTTC. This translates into CASSDTGGVSTGEGSKDYNEQFF.

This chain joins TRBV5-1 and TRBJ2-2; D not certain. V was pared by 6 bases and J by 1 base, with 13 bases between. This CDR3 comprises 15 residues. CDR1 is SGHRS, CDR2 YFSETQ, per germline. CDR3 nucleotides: TGCGCCAGCAATCCCTGGGCAGAGAACACCGGGGAGCTGTTTTTT. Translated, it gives CASNPWAENTGELFF.

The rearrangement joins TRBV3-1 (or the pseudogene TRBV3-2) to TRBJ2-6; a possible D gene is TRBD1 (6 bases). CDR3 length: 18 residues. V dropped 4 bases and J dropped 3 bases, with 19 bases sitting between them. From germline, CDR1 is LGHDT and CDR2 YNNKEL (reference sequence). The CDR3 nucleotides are TGTGCCAGCAGCCCACTGGGGGCGGGTCTTAGTGGGGCCAACGTCCTGACTTTC. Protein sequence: CASSPLGAGLSGANVLTF.

The CDR3, as DNA: TGCGCCAGCAGACCGACAGGGGAGGGAAACACCATATATTTT. This sequence encodes CASRPTGEGNTIYF. The chain recombines TRBV5-1 with TRBJ1-3; 8 bases are a match to TRBD1. J was trimmed by 4 bases and V by 5 bases; bases with no gene match: 5. From germline, CDR1 is SGHRS and CDR2 YFSETQ. There are 14 residues in the CDR3.

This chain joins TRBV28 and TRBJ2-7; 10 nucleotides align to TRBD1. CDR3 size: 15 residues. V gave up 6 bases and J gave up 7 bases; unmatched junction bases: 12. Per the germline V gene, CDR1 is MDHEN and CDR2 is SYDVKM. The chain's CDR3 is CASSLGGTGAQEQYF. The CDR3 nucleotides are TGTGCCAGCAGCTTAGGAGGGACAGGGGCTCAGGAGCAGTACTTC.

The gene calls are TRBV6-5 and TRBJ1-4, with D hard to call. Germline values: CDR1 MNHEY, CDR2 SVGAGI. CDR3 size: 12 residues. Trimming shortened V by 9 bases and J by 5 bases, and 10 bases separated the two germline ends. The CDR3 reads CASYLRNEKLFF. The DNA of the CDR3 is TGTGCCAGTTACCTGAGGAATGAAAAACTGTTTTTT.

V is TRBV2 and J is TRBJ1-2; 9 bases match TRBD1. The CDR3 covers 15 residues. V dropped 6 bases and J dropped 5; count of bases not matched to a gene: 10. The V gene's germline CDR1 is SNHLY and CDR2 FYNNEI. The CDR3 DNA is TGTGCCAGCAGCGGAGGATGGACAGGGGCTTATGGCTACACCTTC. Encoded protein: CASSGGWTGAYGYTF.

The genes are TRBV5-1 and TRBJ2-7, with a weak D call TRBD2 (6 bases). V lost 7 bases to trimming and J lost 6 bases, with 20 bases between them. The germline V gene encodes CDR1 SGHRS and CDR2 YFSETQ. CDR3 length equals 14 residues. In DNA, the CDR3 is TGCGCCAGCGCCGGGACCGGGGGTTCCCTCGAGCAGTACTTC. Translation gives CASAGTGGSLEQYF.